This T cell receptor beta chain came from a study of blood T cells in healthy people across ages. For the study at large: There was about one barcoded beta molecule captured by template switching per two T cells. Study-wide results and limits: A greater number of naive CD4+ cells and higher diversity distinguished long-lived donors from aged donors.

The CDR3 runs to 13 residues. Looked up from germline, CDR1 is SGHRS and CDR2 is YFSETQ. V was pared by 2 bases and J by 4 bases, with 6 bases between. Remarks on this clonotype: Its antigen is undetermined.

PCR was performed a second time for about 7 to 11 cycles using a sample-barcoded 5' primer and a J-beta primer mix. TCRdb passed the 5' RACE reads through MiXCR, listing each CDR3 protein once. The sample has 1.5 million to 1.8 million distinct CDR3 sequences; around 40% are singletons. Sequencing used blood. V is TRBV5-1 and J is TRBJ1-4, with a weak D call TRBD1 (5 bases). The clonotype originates from a woman between 18 and 29 years old in good health. The CDR3 bases are TGCGCCAGCAGCTTCGACAGTAATGAAAAACTGTTTTTT. This codes for CASSFDSNEKLFF.